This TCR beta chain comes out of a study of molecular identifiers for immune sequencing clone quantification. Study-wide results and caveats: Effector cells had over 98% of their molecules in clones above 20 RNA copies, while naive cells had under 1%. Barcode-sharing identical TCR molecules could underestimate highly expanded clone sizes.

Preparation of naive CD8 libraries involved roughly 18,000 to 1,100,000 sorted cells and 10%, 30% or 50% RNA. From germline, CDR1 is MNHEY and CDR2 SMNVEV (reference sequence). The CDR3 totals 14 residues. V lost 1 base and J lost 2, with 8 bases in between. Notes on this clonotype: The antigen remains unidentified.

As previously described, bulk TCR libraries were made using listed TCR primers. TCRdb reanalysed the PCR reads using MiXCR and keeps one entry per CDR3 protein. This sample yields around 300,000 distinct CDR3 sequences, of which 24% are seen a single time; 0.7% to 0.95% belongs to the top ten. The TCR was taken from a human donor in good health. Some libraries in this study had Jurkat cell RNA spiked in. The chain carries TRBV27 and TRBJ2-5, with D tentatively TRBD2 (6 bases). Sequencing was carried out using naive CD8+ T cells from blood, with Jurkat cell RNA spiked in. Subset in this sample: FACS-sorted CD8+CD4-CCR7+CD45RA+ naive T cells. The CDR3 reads CASSLYGGQETQYF. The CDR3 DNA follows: TGTGCCAGCAGTTTATATGGGGGGCAAGAGACCCAGTACTTC.